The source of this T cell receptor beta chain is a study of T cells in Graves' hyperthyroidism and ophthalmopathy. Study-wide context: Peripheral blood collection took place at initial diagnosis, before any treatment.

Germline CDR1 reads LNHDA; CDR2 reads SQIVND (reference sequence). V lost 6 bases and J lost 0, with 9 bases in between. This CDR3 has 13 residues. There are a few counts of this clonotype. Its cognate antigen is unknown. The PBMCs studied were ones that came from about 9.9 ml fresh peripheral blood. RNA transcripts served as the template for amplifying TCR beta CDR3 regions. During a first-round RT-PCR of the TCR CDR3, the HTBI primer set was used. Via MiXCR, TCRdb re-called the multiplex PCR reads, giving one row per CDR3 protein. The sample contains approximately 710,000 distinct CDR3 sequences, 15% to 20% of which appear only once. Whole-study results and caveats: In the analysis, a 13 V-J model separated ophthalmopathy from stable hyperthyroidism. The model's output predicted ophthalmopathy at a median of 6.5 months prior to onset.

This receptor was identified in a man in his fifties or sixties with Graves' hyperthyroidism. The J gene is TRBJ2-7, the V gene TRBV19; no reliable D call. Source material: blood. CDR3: CASRTESSYEQYF. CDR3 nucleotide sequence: TGTGCCAGTAGGACGGAGAGCTCCTACGAGCAGTACTTC.